The rows below give T cell receptor beta chains drawn from one sample of a study of shared clonotypes between healthy human individuals. Sequencing used immunoSEQ multiplex PCR; TCRdb keeps in-frame clones, though not all of them. The sample shows over 2 million clones, just under 95% of them seen only once. The sequenced sample was naive CD8+ T cells sorted from blood. The receptors were sampled from a man younger than 35 in good health. Both conserved end residues are part of each CDR3. The D gene is left open where the match is weak. Expanded clones are given a class, and other clones once, few, many or no size at all.

cdr3_length	v_call	clone_size	j_call	d_call	cdr3_nt	cdr3_aa
15	TRBV4-1	-	TRBJ1-5	-	TGCGCCAGCAGCCAAGCGGCGGGGTCTAATCAGCCCCAGCATTTT	CASSQAAGSNQPQHF
16	TRBV27	-	TRBJ2-2	TRBD1	TGTGCCAGCAGCCCTGGCCGGGTGACAGGGCCCGGGGAGCTGTTTTTT	CASSPGRVTGPGELFF
15	TRBV7-8	-	TRBJ2-1	TRBD2	TGTGCCAGCAGCCCGCAACCGGGACTAGCAGATGAGCAGTTCTTC	CASSPQPGLADEQFF
16	TRBV28	-	TRBJ2-2	TRBD1	TGTGCCAGCAGTACCCGACAGGGGGAAAACACCGGGGAGCTGTTTTTT	CASSTRQGENTGELFF
16	TRBV6-5	-	TRBJ2-1	TRBD2	TGTGCCAGCAGTTTGATCGGGGGGAGCTCCTACAATGAGCAGTTCTTC	CASSLIGGSSYNEQFF
12	TRBV27	once	TRBJ2-7	TRBD2	TGTGCCAGTCGGGGGGGGTTCAACGAGCAGTACTTC	CASRGGFNEQYF
17	TRBV28	few	TRBJ2-1	TRBD2	TGTGCCAGCAGTTCACCCGGGACTAGCGGTCTCTACAATGAGCAGTTCTTC	CASSSPGTSGLYNEQFF
16	TRBV6-5	-	TRBJ2-1	-	TGTGCCAGCAGTTACTCTGAGGCAGACCCCTACAATGAGCAGTTCTTC	CASSYSEADPYNEQFF
15	TRBV13	once	TRBJ2-1	TRBD2	TGTGCCAGCAGCTCCCCGACTAGCGGGAGCAATGAGCAGTTCTTC	CASSSPTSGSNEQFF
12	TRBV30	-	TRBJ1-5	-	TGTGCCTGGGGCAGGGAGGGCCAGCCCCAGCATTTT	CAWGREGQPQHF
13	TRBV30	once	TRBJ2-1	-	TGTGCCTGGAGTGTACACAGCTACAATGAGCAGTTCTTC	CAWSVHSYNEQFF
14	TRBV2	-	TRBJ2-1	TRBD2	TGTGCCAGCAGACCGCGGTTGGGGAGGGATGAGCAGTTCTTC	CASRPRLGRDEQFF
15	TRBV7-9	-	TRBJ2-1	TRBD2	TGTGCCAGCAGCGTAGCGGGAGGGACAGTCTATGAGCAGTTCTTC	CASSVAGGTVYEQFF
15	TRBV6-5	-	TRBJ2-7	TRBD2	TGTGCCAGCAGTTACTCGAATCTAGCGGTGTACGAGCAGTACTTC	CASSYSNLAVYEQYF
16	TRBV7-7	-	TRBJ2-7	TRBD2	TGTGCTAGCAGCCCAGGACTAGCGGGAGCTCGGTACGAGCAGTACTTC	CASSPGLAGARYEQYF
14	TRBV19	-	TRBJ2-1	-	TGTGCCAGCAAACTTGCAGTTAGCGGCATTGAGCAGTTCTTC	CASKLAVSGIEQFF
16	TRBV4-1	-	TRBJ2-3	-	TGCGCCAGCAGCCAAATCACGGGGGTCGACACAGATACGCAGTATTTT	CASSQITGVDTDTQYF
14	TRBV13	-	TRBJ1-1	-	TGTGCCAGCAACCTAGCGGCTCTGAACACTGAAGCTTTCTTT	CASNLAALNTEAFF
12	TRBV6-5	-	TRBJ1-2	-	TGTGCCAGCAGTTACTCGAGTGGTGGCTACACCTTC	CASSYSSGGYTF
13	TRBV30	-	TRBJ2-7	-	TGTGCCTGGAGTGTAGGTAGCGGCTACGAGCAGTACTTC	CAWSVGSGYEQYF
14	TRBV19	once	TRBJ2-7	TRBD2	TGTGCCAGTAGTGATAGCGGGGTAACCTACGAGCAGTACTTC	CASSDSGVTYEQYF
15	TRBV9	-	TRBJ2-1	TRBD1	TGTGCCAGCAGCCCGTCGGGGCAGGGGGCGGATGAGCAGTTCTTC	CASSPSGQGADEQFF
14	TRBV11-1	-	TRBJ2-3	-	TGTGCCAGCAGCTTATCCGCAGGGCCAGATACGCAGTATTTT	CASSLSAGPDTQYF
14	TRBV10-2	-	TRBJ2-7	TRBD1	TGCGCCAGCAGACAACCGGGACAGGCCTACGAGCAGTACTTC	CASRQPGQAYEQYF